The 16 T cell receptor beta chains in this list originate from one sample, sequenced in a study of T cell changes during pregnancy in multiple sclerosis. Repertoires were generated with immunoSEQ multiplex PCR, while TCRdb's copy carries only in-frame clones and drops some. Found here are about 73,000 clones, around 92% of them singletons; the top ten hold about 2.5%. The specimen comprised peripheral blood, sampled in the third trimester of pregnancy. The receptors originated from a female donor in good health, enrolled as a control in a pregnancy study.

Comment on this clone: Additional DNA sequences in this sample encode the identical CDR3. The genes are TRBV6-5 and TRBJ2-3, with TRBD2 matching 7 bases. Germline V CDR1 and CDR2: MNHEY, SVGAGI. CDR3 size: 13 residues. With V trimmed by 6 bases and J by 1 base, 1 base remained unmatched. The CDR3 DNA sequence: TGTGCCAGCAGGAGCGGGGGCACAGATACGCAGTATTTT. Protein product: CASRSGGTDTQYF.

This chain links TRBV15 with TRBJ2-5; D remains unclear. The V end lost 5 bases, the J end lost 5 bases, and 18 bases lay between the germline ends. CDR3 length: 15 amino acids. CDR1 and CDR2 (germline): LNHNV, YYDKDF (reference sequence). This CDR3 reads CATSAERRPQETQYF. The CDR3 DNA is TGTGCCACCAGCGCTGAGAGGCGACCTCAGGAGACCCAGTACTTC.

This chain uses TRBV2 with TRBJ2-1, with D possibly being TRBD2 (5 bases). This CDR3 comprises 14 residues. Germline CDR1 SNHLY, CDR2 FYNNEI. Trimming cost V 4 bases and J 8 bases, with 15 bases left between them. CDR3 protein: CASSVGVGSDEQFF. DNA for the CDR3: TGTGCCAGCAGTGTTGGAGTAGGGAGCGATGAGCAGTTCTTC.

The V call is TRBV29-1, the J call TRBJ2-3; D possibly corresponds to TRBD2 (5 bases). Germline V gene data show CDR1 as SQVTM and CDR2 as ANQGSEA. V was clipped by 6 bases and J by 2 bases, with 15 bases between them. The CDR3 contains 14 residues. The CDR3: CSVGPGSNTDTQYF. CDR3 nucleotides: TGCAGCGTGGGTCCGGGGAGCAACACAGATACGCAGTATTTT.

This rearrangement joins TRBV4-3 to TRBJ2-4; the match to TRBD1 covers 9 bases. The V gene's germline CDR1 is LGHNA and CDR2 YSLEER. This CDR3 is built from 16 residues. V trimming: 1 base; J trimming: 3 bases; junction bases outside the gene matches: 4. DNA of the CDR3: TGCGCCAGCAGCCAAGTATTGACAGGGGGCAAAAACATTCAGTACTTC. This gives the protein CASSQVLTGGKNIQYF.

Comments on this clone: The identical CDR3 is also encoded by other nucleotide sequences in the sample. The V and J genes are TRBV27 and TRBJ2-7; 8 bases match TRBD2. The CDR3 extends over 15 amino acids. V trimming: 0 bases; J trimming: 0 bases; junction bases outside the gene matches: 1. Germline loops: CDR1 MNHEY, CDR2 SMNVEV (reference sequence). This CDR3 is CASSLSAGGSYEQYF. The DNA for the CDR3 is TGTGCCAGCAGTTTATCCGCGGGAGGCTCCTACGAGCAGTACTTC.

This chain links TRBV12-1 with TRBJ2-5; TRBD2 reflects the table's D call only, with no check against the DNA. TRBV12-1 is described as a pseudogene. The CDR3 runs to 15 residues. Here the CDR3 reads CASGRLAGGRETQYF. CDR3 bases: TGTGCCAGCGGTCGACTAGCGGGAGGGAGGGAGACCCAGTACTTC.

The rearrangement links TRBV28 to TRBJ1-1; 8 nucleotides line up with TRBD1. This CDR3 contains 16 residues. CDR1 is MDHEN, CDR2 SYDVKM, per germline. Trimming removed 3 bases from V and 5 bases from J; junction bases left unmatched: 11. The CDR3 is CASSFPWTGRRTEAFF. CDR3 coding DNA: TGTGCCAGCAGTTTCCCATGGACAGGGAGGAGGACTGAAGCTTTCTTT.

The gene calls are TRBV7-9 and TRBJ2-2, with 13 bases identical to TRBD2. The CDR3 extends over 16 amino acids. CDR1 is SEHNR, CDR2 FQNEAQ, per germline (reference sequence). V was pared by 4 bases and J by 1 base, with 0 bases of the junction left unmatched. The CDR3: CASSWTSGGNTGELFF. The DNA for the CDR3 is TGTGCCAGCAGCTGGACTAGCGGGGGGAACACCGGGGAGCTGTTTTTT.

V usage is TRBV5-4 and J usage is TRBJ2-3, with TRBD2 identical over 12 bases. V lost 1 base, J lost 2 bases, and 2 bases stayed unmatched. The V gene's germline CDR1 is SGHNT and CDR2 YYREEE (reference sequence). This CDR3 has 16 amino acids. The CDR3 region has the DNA TGTGCCAGCAGCTTGTGGACTAGCGGGACCACAGATACGCAGTATTTT. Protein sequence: CASSLWTSGTTDTQYF.

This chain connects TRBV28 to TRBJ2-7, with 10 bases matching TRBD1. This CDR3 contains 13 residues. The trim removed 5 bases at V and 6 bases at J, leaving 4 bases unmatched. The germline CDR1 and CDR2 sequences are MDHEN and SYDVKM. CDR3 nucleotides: TGTGCCAGCAGTCCCGGGACAGGGGTCGAGCAGTACTTC. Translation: CASSPGTGVEQYF.

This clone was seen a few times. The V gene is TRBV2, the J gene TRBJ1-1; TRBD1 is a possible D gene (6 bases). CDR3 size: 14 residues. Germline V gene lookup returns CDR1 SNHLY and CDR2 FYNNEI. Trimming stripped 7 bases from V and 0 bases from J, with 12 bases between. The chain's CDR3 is CASINGQLNTEAFF. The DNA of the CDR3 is TGTGCCAGCATTAATGGACAGCTGAACACTGAAGCTTTCTTT.

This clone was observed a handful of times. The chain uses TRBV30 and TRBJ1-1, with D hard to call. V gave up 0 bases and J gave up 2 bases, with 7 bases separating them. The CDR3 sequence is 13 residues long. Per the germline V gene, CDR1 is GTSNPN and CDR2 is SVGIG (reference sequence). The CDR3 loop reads CAWSVLVNTEAFF. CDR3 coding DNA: TGTGCCTGGAGTGTACTGGTCAACACTGAAGCTTTCTTT.

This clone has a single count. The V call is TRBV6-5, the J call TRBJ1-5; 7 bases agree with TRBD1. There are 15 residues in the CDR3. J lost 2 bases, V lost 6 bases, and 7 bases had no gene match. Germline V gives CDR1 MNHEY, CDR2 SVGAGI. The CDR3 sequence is CASRPRQGGNQPQHF. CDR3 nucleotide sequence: TGTGCCAGCAGACCCCGACAGGGCGGCAATCAGCCCCAGCATTTT.

The DNA of the CDR3 is TGTGCCAGTAGTATAGCCCCGGGGCGGGGGTCATCCTACGAGCAGTACTTC. Translated, it gives CASSIAPGRGSSYEQYF. The chain couples TRBV19 to TRBJ2-7; 7 bases agree with TRBD2. The V segment lost 1 base and the J segment 1 base; nucleotides outside the gene matches: 10. The CDR3 has 17 residues. CDR1 LNHDA and CDR2 SQIVND come from the germline V gene (reference sequence). The whole variable domain, filled in from reference TRBV19 and TRBJ2-7, reads DGGITQSPKYLFRKEGQNVTLSCEQNLNHDAMYWYRQDPGQGLRLIYYSQIVNDFQKGDIAEGYSVSREKKESFPLTVTSAQKNPTAFYLCASSIAPGRGSSYEQYFGPGTRLTVT.

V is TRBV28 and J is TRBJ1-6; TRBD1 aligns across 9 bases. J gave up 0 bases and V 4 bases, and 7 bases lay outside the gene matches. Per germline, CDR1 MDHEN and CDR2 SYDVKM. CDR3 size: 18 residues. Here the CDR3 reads CASSSDRGPSSYNSPLHF. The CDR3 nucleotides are TGTGCCAGCAGTTCGGACAGGGGACCGAGCTCCTATAATTCACCCCTCCACTTT.